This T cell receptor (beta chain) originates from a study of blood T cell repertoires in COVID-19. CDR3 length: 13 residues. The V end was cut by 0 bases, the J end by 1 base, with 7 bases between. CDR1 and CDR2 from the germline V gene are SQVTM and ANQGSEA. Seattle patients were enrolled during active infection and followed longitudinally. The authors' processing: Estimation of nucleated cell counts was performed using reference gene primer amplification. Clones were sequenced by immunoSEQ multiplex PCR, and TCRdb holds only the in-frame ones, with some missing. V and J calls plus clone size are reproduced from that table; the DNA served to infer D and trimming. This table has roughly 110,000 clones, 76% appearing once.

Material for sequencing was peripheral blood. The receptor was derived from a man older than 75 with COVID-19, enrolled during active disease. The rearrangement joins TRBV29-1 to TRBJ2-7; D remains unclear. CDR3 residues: CSVEDTNSYEQYF. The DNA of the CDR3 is TGCAGCGTTGAAGATACAAATTCCTACGAGCAGTACTTC.